Following are 8 T cell receptor beta chains from one sample sequenced in a study of liver allograft versus peripheral blood T cells. Study context: Blood and transplanted-liver T cell receptor repertoires from recipients were compared.

TCRdb used MiXCR to reprocess the reads, holding one entry per CDR3 protein. Of 15,000 to 20,000 distinct CDR3 sequences listed, 22% are singletons. The source of these receptors is a human patient who had a liver transplant. Some T cells may be graft donor cells.

The chain links TRBV18 to TRBJ2-3, with 11 bases fitting TRBD2. CDR3 length: 16 amino acids. Looked up from germline, CDR1 is KGHSH and CDR2 is LQKENI. V shed 3 bases and J 7 bases; nucleotides not matched to a gene: 9. CDR3 DNA sequence: TGTGCCAGCTCACCTCCGGGACTAGCGGCAAGGCATACGCAGTATTTT. This encodes CASSPPGLAARHTQYF.

The V and J genes are TRBV6-5 and TRBJ1-4, with 8 bases lining up with TRBD1. Germline V gives CDR1 MNHEY, CDR2 SVGAGI. The CDR3 is 17 amino acids. With 0 bases clipped from V and 7 bases from J, the junction kept 10 bases outside the gene matches. In DNA form, the CDR3 reads TGTGCCAGCAGTTACTCGGTCGGACAGGGAAGGAGTGAAAAACTGTTTTTT. Encoded protein: CASSYSVGQGRSEKLFF.

The V and J genes are TRBV18 and TRBJ2-2; D may be TRBD1 or TRBD2 (6 bases each). The germline V gene has CDR1 KGHSH and CDR2 LQKENI. V was shortened by 3 bases and J by 1 base, with 18 bases between the two germline ends. The CDR3 is made up of 18 amino acids. Here the CDR3 reads CASSPPQGRTENTGELFF. CDR3 bases: TGTGCCAGCTCACCCCCTCAGGGGAGGACAGAGAACACCGGGGAGCTGTTTTTT.

There are many counts of this clonotype. The V and J genes are TRBV7-9 and TRBJ1-1; maybe TRBD1 (6 bases). The length of the CDR3 is 15 residues. The germline gives CDR1 SEHNR, CDR2 FQNEAQ (reference sequence). Trimming removed 5 bases from V and 0 bases from J, with 13 bases in between. The CDR3 protein is CASSLQGTMNTEAFF. The CDR3 DNA is TGTGCCAGCAGCCTGCAGGGGACCATGAACACTGAAGCTTTCTTT. Drawing the rest from reference TRBV7-9 and TRBJ1-1, the complete variable domain is DTGVSQNPRHKITKRGQNVTFRCDPISEHNRLYWYRQTLGQGPEFLTYFQNEAQLEKSRLLSDRFSAERPKGSFSTLEIQRTEQGDSAMYLCASSLQGTMNTEAFFGQGTRLTVV.

In this sample, this clonotype turned up a few times. The chain links TRBV28 to TRBJ2-1; TRBD2 matches 16 bases. Germline CDR1 is MDHEN and CDR2 is SYDVKM. CDR3 length: 15 amino acids. The V and J ends lost 3 bases and 10 bases, in that order; junction bases with no gene match: 3. The CDR3 DNA follows: TGTGCCAGCAGTTTGGGACTAGCGGGAGGGCGGGAGCAGTTCTTC. As protein: CASSLGLAGGREQFF.

This clonotype was observed at least ten times. The rearrangement links TRBV20-1 to TRBJ1-1, with 8 bases fitting TRBD1. V was pared by 0 bases and J by 2 bases, with 5 bases of the junction left unmatched. The germline V gene encodes CDR1 DFQATT and CDR2 SNEGSKA (reference sequence). The CDR3 totals 15 residues. The DNA of the CDR3 is TGCAGTGCTAGAGACGCCGACAGGGGCAACACTGAAGCTTTCTTT. Its translation is CSARDADRGNTEAFF.

The gene calls are TRBV20-1 and TRBJ2-6, with D perhaps matching TRBD2 (5 bases). From germline, CDR1 is DFQATT and CDR2 SNEGSKA (reference sequence). This CDR3 has 15 residues. Trimming removed 3 bases from V and 1 base from J, with 10 bases in between. The CDR3 is CSASGPGSGANVLTF. DNA for the CDR3: TGCAGTGCTAGCGGCCCGGGATCTGGGGCCAACGTCCTGACTTTC.

By share, this clonotype counts as medium-sized. The genes are TRBV18 and TRBJ1-4, with D possibly TRBD1 on 5 matching bases. The CDR3 is 13 amino acids. Germline V gives CDR1 KGHSH, CDR2 LQKENI. Trimming shortened V by 5 bases and J by 5 bases, and 9 bases separated the two germline ends. The CDR3 DNA follows: TGTGCCAGCTCAGGGGCAGGAAATGAAAAACTGTTTTTT. Protein product: CASSGAGNEKLFF.